The 13 T cell receptor beta chains presented below share a single source sample, sequenced in a study of T cells in Graves' hyperthyroidism and ophthalmopathy. RNA transcripts served as the template for amplifying TCR beta CDR3 regions. TCR CDR3 regions were first amplified by RT-PCR with HTBI primers. MiXCR, run by TCRdb on the multiplex PCR reads, gives a single entry per CDR3 protein. Of more than 350,000 distinct CDR3 sequences detected, about 16% appear once; the ten largest clones hold approximately 32%. Sequenced input: blood. Source of these receptors: a woman aged 30 to 39 with Graves' hyperthyroidism.

This clonotype has at least ten counts. The V and J genes are TRBV24-1 and TRBJ2-3; 9 bases are shared with TRBD1. This CDR3 contains 16 residues. V gave up 0 bases and J gave up 4 bases; unmatched junction bases: 4. Germline CDR1 KGHDR, CDR2 SFDVKD. For the CDR3, the DNA is TGTGCCACCAGTGATTTGCACAGGGGGCTTTCAGATACGCAGTATTTT. Translated: CATSDLHRGLSDTQYF.

At least ten counts were recorded for this clonotype. The chain employs TRBV11-2 and TRBJ2-2; D is perhaps TRBD1 (6 bases). The CDR3 is 16 residues long. With 5 bases removed from V and 2 bases from J, the gap between germline ends came to 15 bases. CDR1 SGHAT and CDR2 FQNNGV come from the germline V gene. CDR3 loop: CASSPPGRGNTGELFF. The CDR3 region has the DNA TGTGCCAGCAGCCCTCCGGGCAGGGGAAACACCGGGGAGCTGTTTTTT.

In this sample, this clonotype turned up many times. V and J are TRBV3-1 and TRBJ2-1; 7 nucleotides line up with TRBD2. The CDR3 covers 17 residues. CDR1 and CDR2 from the germline V gene are LGHDT and YNNKEL (reference sequence). The V segment lost 1 base and the J segment 0 bases; nucleotides outside the gene matches: 6. This chain's CDR3 is CASSQGRAGSSYNEQFF. In DNA form, the CDR3 reads TGTGCCAGCAGCCAAGGCCGAGCGGGGTCCTCCTACAATGAGCAGTTCTTC.

The V and J genes are TRBV2 and TRBJ2-7, with D tentatively TRBD2 (6 bases). V was shortened by 8 bases and J by 4 bases, with 21 bases between the two germline ends. CDR3 length: 15 residues. The germline V gene encodes CDR1 SNHLY and CDR2 FYNNEI. CDR3 nucleotides: TGTGCCAGCGGCCCGGGAAGGGACTCAGATTACGAGCAGTACTTC. Translating gives CASGPGRDSDYEQYF.

A few counts support this clonotype. The chain carries TRBV24-1 and TRBJ2-7; TRBD2 aligns across 7 bases. Looked up from germline, CDR1 is KGHDR and CDR2 is SFDVKD. The CDR3 is made up of 14 amino acids. After removal of 7 bases from V and 0 bases from J, the junction contained 5 bases not matched to a gene. Here the CDR3 DNA reads TGTGCCACCAGCCCGGGGGGAATCTCCTACGAGCAGTACTTC. This sequence encodes CATSPGGISYEQYF.

There are a few counts of this clonotype. The chain has TRBV5-6 and TRBJ2-3, with 7 nucleotides matching TRBD2. The CDR3 has 16 residues. From germline, CDR1 is SGHDT and CDR2 YYEEEE. Unmatched junction bases numbered 10, after V lost 6 bases and J lost 0 bases. The CDR3 bases are TGTGCCAGCAAGGAATTCCCTAGCGGTAGCACAGATACGCAGTATTTT. Its protein is CASKEFPSGSTDTQYF.

With regard to this clonotype: Lacking the conserved final phenylalanine or tryptophan, this CDR3 likely reflects a read error. The chain employs TRBV6-1 and TRBJ2-1; 9 bases match TRBD1. Germline V gene lookup returns CDR1 MNHNS and CDR2 SASEGT. The CDR3 has 18 residues. The V and J ends lost 6 bases and 0 bases, in that order; junction bases with no gene match: 12. The CDR3: CASRRRYDRGSSYNEQFL. The CDR3 DNA is TGTGCCAGCAGACGGCGATACGACAGGGGGAGCTCCTACAATGAGCAGTTCCTC.

V gene TRBV7-8 combines with J gene TRBJ2-7, with 11 positions matching TRBD1. CDR1 and CDR2 from the germline V gene are SGHVS and FQNEAQ. This CDR3 contains 12 residues. Trimming cost V 10 bases and J 3 bases; bases outside gene matches: 2. The CDR3: CATGQGGYEQYF. The CDR3 DNA is TGTGCCACGGGACAGGGGGGCTACGAGCAGTACTTC.

This clonotype was seen ten or more times. The chain carries TRBV27 and TRBJ1-1; unclear D gene. The CDR3 covers 14 residues. V dropped 3 bases and J dropped 2 bases, with 10 bases sitting between them. Germline CDR1 MNHEY, CDR2 SMNVEV (reference sequence). This chain's CDR3 is CASSLVWGNTEAFF. The CDR3 coding sequence is TGTGCCAGCAGTTTGGTTTGGGGAAACACTGAAGCTTTCTTT.

The rearrangement joins TRBV7-2 to TRBJ2-5; D gene uncertain. The CDR3 has 14 amino acids. V shed 5 bases and J shed 1 base, with 11 bases lying between them. The germline V gene has CDR1 SGHTA and CDR2 FQGNSA. CDR3 amino acids: CASSPSLIQETQYF. For the CDR3, the DNA is TGTGCCAGCAGCCCGTCACTTATCCAAGAGACCCAGTACTTC.

This clonotype has ten or more counts. The chain uses TRBV25-1 and TRBJ2-3; D ambiguous. V gave up 5 bases and J gave up 6 bases, with 15 bases separating them. This CDR3 is built from 14 residues. CDR1 and CDR2 (germline): MGHDK, SYGVNS. The CDR3 nucleotides are TGTGCCAGCAGTAATAGAAAGGGCCTTGATACGCAGTATTTT. Amino acid sequence: CASSNRKGLDTQYF.

This clonotype was observed at least ten times. This chain links TRBV28 with TRBJ1-1, with TRBD1 matching over 9 bases. Germline V lookup: CDR1 MDHEN, CDR2 SYDVKM. The CDR3 loop spans 14 amino acids. With 5 bases clipped from V and 5 bases from J, the junction kept 6 bases outside the gene matches. DNA for the CDR3: TGTGCCAGCAGTCCTACAGGGGGCTGGACTGAAGCTTTCTTT. Its translation is CASSPTGGWTEAFF.

This clonotype was detected only a few times. A read error may be the cause here, since a much bigger clone is one base away. The chain recombines TRBV2 with TRBJ2-1; 10 bases match TRBD2. This CDR3 region has 15 residues. Germline values: CDR1 SNHLY, CDR2 FYNNEI. V was clipped by 9 bases and J by 7 bases; unmatched bases: 12. For the CDR3, the DNA is TGTGCCAGTGGATCAAGCGGGAGGGCCAGGAATGAGCAGTTCTTC. Amino acids: CASGSSGRARNEQFF. Drawing the rest from reference TRBV2 and TRBJ2-1, the complete variable domain is EPEVTQTPSHQVTQMGQEVILRCVPISNHLYFYWYRQILGQKVEFLVSFYNNEISEKSEIFDDQFSVERPDGSNFTLKIRSTKLEDSAMYFCASGSSGRARNEQFFGPGTRLTVL.